This TCR beta chain is drawn from a study of CXCR3-negative and CXCR3-positive naive CD8 T cells. With respect to this clonotype: What it recognizes is unknown.

In preparing the TRB cDNA libraries, 5' RACE with UMI labels was used. Each CDR3 protein gets one entry in TCRdb, which reprocessed the 5' RACE reads and gives no DNA. This table holds over 150,000 distinct CDR3 sequences. CDR3 size: 13 residues. Germline V gene data show CDR1 as SEHNR and CDR2 as FQNEAQ (reference sequence). General study findings and limits: Naive cells that were CXCR3-positive had more hydrophobic TRB CDR3s (compared with CXCR3-negative naive cells).

This clonotype was obtained from a human donor in good health. Some clones in this sample may be carry-over from other donors' samples. The V gene is TRBV7-9, the J gene TRBJ2-5. Sample: naive CXCR3+ CD8+ T cells from blood. Documented subset: CD45RO-CCR7+CD27+CD95- naive CD8+ T cells expressing CXCR3 (TNR3+). The CDR3: CASSLANQETQYF.